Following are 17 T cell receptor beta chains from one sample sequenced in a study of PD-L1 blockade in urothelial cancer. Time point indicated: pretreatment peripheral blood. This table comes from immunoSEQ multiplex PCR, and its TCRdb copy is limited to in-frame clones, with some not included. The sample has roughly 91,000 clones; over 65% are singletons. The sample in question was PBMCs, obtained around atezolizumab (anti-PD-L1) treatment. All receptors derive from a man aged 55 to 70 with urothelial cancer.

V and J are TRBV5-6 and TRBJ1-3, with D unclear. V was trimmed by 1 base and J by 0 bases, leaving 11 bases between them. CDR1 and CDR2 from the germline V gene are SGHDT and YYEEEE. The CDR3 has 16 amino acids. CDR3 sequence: CASSLNLGFSGNTIYF. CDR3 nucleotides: TGTGCCAGCAGCTTGAATTTGGGCTTCTCTGGAAACACCATATATTTT.

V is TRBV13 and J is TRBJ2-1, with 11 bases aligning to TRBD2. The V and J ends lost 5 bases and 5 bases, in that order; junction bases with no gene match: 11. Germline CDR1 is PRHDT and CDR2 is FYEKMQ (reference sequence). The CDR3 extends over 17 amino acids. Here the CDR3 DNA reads TGTGCCAGCAGCCCAATCGGGCAACTAGCGGGAGACAATGAGCAGTTCTTC. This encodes CASSPIGQLAGDNEQFF.

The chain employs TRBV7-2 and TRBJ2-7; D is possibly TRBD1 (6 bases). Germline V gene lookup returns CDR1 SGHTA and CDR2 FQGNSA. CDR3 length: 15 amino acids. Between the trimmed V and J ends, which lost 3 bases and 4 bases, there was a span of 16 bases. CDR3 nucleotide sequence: TGTGCCAGCAGCTTTAGTGGACAGCGACCGTACGAGCAGTACTTC. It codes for CASSFSGQRPYEQYF.

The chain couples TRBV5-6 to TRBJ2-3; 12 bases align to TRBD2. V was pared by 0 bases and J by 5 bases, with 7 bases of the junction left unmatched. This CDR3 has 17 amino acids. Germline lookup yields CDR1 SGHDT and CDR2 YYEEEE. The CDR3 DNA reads TGTGCCAGCAGCTTGGAAGTAGGACTAGCGGGGAAAGATACGCAGTATTTT. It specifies CASSLEVGLAGKDTQYF.

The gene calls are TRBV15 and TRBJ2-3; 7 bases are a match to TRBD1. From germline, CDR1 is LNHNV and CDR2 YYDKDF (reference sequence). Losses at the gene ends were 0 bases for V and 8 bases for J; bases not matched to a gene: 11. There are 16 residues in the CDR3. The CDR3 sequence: CATSRDLNRGRVTQYF. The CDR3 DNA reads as TGTGCCACCAGCAGAGATTTGAATAGGGGGCGAGTTACGCAGTATTTT.

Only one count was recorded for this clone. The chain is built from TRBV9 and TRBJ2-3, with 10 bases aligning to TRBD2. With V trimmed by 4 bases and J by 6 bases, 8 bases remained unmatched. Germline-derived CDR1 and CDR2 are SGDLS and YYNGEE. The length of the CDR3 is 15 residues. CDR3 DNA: TGTGCCAGCAGCCGAAACGGACTAGCGGCGGATACGCAGTATTTT. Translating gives CASSRNGLAADTQYF.

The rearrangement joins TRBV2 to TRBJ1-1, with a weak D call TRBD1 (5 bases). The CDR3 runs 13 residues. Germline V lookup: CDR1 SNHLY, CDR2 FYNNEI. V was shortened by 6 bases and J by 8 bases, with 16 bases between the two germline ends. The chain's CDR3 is CASRSDRTTEAFF. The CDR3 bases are TGTGCCAGCAGGAGCGACAGAACTACGGAAGCTTTCTTT.

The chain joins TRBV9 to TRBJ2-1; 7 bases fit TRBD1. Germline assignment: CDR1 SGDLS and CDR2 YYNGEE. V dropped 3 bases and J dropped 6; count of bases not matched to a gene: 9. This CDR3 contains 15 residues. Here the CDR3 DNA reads TGTGCCAGCAGCGCGACAGGGTTGCGACCCAATGAGCAGTTCTTC. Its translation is CASSATGLRPNEQFF.

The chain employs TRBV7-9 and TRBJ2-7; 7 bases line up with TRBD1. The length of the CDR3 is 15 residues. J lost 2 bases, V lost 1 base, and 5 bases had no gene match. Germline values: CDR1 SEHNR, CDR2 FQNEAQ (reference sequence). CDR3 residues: CASSLVATGPYEQYF. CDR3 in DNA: TGTGCCAGCAGCTTAGTCGCGACAGGGCCCTACGAGCAGTACTTC.

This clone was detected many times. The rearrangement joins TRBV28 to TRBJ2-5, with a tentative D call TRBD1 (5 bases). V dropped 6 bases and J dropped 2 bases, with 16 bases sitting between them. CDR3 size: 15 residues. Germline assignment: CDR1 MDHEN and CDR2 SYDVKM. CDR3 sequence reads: CASSPGLTVQETQYF. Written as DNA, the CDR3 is TGTGCCAGCAGCCCAGGGTTAACAGTACAAGAGACCCAGTACTTC.

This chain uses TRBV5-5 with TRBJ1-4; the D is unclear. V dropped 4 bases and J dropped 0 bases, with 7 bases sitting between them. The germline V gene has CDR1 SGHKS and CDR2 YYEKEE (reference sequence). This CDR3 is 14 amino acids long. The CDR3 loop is CASSRGATNEKLFF. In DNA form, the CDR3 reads TGTGCCAGCAGCAGAGGCGCAACTAATGAAAAACTGTTTTTT. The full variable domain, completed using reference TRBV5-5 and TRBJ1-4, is DAGVTQSPTHLIKTRGQQVTLRCSPISGHKSVSWYQQVLGQGPQFIFQYYEKEERGRGNFPDRFSARQFPNYSSELNVNALLLGDSALYLCASSRGATNEKLFFGSGTQLSVL.

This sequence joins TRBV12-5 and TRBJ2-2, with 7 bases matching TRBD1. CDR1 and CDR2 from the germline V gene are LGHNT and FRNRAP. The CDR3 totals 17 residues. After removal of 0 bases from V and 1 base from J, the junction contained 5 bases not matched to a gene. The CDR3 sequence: CASGLVDWTGNTGELFF. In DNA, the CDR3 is TGTGCTAGTGGTTTGGTAGATTGGACAGGGAACACCGGGGAGCTGTTTTTT.

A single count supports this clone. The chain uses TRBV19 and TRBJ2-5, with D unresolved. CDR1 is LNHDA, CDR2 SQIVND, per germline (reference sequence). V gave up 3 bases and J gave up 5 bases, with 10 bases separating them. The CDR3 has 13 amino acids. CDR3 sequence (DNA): TGTGCCAGTAGTATTGGCAGGTTGGAGACCCAGTACTTC. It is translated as CASSIGRLETQYF.

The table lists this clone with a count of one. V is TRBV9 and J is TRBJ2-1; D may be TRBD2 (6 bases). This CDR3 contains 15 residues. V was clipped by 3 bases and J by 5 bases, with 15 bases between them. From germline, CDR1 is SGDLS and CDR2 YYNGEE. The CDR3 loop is CASSATAGPDNEQFF. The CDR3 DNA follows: TGTGCCAGCAGCGCAACGGCGGGGCCGGACAATGAGCAGTTCTTC.

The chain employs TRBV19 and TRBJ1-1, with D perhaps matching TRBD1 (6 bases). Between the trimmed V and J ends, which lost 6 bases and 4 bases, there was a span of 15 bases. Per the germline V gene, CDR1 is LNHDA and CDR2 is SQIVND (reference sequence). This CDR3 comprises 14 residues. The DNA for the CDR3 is TGTGCCAGTAGCCCACAGGGAAGGGGCACTGAAGCTTTCTTT. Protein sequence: CASSPQGRGTEAFF.

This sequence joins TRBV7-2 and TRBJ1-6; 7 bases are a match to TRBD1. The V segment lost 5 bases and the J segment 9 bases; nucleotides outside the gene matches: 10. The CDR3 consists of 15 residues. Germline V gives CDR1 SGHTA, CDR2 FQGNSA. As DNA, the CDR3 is TGTGCCAGCAGCACCTACAGGGGTAGCGCTTCACCCCTCCACTTT. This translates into CASSTYRGSASPLHF.

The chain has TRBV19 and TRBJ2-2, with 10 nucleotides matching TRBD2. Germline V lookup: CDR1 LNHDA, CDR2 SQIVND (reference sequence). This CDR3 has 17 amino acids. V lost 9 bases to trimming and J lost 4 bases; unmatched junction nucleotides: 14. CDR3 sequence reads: CASSFSSGGAGTGELFF. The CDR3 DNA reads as TGTGCCAGCAGCTTTTCTAGCGGGGGAGCGGGCACCGGGGAGCTGTTTTTT.